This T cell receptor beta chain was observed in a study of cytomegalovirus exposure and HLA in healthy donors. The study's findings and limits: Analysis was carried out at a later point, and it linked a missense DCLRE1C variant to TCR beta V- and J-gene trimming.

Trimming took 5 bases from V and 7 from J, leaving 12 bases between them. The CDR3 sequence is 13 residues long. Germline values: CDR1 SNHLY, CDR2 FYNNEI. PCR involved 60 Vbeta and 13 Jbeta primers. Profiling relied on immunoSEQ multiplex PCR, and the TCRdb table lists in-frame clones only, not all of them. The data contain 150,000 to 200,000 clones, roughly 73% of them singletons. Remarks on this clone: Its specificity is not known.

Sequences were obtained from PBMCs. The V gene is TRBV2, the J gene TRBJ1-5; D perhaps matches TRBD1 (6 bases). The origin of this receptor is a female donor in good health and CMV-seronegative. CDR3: CASSREGGQPQHF. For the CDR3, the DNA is TGTGCCAGCAGTCGGGAGGGGGGCCAGCCCCAGCATTTT.